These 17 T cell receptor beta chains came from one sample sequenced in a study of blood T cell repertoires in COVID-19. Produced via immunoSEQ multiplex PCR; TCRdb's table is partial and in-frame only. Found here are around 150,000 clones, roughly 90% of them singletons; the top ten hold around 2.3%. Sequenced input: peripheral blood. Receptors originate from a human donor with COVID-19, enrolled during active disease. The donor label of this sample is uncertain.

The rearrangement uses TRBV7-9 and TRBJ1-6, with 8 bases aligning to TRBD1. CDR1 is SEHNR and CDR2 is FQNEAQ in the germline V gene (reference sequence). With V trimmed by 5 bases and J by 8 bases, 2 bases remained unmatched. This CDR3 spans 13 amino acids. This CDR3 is CASSGGQDSPLHF. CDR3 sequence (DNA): TGTGCCAGCAGCGGGGGACAGGATTCACCCCTCCACTTT.

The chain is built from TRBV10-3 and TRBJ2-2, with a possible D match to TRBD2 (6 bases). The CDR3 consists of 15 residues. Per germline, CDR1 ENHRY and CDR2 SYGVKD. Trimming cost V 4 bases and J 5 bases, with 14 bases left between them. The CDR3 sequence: CAISAEGMGTGELFF. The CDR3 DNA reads TGTGCCATCAGTGCGGAGGGGATGGGAACCGGGGAGCTGTTTTTT.

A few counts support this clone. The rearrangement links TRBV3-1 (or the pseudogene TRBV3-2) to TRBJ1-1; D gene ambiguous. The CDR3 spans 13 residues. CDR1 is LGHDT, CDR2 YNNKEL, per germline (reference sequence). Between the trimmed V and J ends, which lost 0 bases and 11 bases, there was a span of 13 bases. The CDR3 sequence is CASSQDHGDGAFF. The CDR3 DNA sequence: TGTGCCAGCAGCCAAGATCACGGAGATGGGGCTTTCTTT.

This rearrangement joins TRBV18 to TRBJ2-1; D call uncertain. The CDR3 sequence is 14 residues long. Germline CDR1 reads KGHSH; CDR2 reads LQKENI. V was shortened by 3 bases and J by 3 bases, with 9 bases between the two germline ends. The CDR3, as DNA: TGTGCCAGCTCACCCGGGTTGGACTACAATGAGCAGTTCTTC. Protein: CASSPGLDYNEQFF.

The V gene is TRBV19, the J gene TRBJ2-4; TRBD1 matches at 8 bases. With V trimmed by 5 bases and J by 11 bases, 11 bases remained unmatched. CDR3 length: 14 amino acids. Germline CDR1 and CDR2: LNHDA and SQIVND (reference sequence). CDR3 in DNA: TGTGCCAGTAGTTCGCAAGAGATGACAGGGGTTCAGTACTTC. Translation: CASSSQEMTGVQYF.

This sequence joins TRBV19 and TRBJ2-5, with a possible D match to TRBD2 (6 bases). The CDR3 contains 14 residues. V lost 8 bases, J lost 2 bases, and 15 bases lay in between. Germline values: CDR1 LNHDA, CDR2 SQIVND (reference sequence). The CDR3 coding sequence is TGTGCCAGTTCCCAGGGAGGTCGGCAAGAGACCCAGTACTTC. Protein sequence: CASSQGGRQETQYF. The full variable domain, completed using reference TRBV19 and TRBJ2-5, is DGGITQSPKYLFRKEGQNVTLSCEQNLNHDAMYWYRQDPGQGLRLIYYSQIVNDFQKGDIAEGYSVSREKKESFPLTVTSAQKNPTAFYLCASSQGGRQETQYFGPGTRLLVL.

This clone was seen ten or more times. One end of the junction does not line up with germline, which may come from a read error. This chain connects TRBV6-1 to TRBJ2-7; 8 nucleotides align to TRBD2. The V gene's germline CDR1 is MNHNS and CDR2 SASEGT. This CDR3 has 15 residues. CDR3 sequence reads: CASSQAGTSLRGEYF. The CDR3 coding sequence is TGTGCCAGCAGTCAAGCCGGGACTAGTTTACGAGGGGAGTACTTC.

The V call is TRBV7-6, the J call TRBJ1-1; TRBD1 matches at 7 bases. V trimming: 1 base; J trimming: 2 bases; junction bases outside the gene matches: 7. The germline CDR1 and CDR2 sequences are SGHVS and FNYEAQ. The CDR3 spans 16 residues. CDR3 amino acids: CASSLGQGLLNTEAFF. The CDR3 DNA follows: TGTGCCAGCAGCTTAGGACAGGGCCTCTTAAACACTGAAGCTTTCTTT.

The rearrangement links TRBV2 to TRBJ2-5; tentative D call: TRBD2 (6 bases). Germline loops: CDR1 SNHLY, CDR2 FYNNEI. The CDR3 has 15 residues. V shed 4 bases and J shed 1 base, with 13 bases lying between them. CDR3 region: CASSGDGTFQETQYF. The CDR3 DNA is TGTGCCAGCAGTGGGGACGGGACTTTCCAAGAGACCCAGTACTTC.

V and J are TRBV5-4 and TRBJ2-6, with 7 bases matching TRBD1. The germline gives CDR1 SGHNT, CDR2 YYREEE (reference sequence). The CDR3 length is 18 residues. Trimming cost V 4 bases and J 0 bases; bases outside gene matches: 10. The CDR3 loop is CASSHPGQPFSGANVLTF. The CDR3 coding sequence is TGTGCCAGCAGCCATCCGGGACAGCCATTCTCTGGGGCCAACGTCCTGACTTTC.

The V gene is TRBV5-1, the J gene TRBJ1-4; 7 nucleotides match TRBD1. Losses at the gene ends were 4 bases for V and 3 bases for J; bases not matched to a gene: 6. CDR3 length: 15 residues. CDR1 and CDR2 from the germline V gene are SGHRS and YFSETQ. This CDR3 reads CASSLGQPSNEKLFF. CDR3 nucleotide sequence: TGCGCCAGCAGCCTGGGACAGCCTTCTAATGAAAAACTGTTTTTT.

The CDR3 DNA reads as TGTGCCAGCACACACCAGACGGAATTCGGGAGCAATCAGCCCCAGCATTTT. Protein product: CASTHQTEFGSNQPQHF. The chain links TRBV6-8 to TRBJ1-5; unclear D gene. The CDR3 has 17 residues. Germline V lookup: CDR1 MNHGY, CDR2 SAAAGT. V lost 7 bases to trimming and J lost 1 base, with 20 bases between them.

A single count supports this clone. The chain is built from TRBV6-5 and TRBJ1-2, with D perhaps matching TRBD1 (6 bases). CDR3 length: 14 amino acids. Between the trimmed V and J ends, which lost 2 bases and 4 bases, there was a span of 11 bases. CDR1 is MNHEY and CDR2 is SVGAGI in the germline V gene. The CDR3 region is CASSYGQRAYGYTF. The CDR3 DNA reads TGTGCCAGCAGTTACGGACAGCGAGCCTATGGCTACACCTTC.

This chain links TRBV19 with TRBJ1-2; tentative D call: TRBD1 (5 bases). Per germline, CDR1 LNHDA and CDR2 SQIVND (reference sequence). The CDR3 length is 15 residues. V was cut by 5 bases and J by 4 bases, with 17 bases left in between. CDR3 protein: CASSEQQDPGYGYTF. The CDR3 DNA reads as TGTGCCAGTAGTGAACAACAGGACCCTGGCTATGGCTACACCTTC.

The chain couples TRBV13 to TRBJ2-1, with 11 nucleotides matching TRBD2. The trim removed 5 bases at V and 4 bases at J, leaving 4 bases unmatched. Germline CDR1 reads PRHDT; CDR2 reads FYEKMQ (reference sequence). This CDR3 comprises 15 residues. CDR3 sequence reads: CASSPGTSGYNEQFF. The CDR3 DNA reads TGTGCCAGCAGCCCCGGGACTAGCGGATACAATGAGCAGTTCTTC.

CDR3 coding DNA: TGTGCCATCAGTTCTAGGACAGGGACCTACGAGCAGTACTTC. Protein product: CAISSRTGTYEQYF. V gene TRBV10-3 combines with J gene TRBJ2-7, with 8 bases that match TRBD1. Losses at the gene ends were 5 bases for V and 2 bases for J; bases not matched to a gene: 5. The germline V gene has CDR1 ENHRY and CDR2 SYGVKD. The CDR3 length is 14 residues.

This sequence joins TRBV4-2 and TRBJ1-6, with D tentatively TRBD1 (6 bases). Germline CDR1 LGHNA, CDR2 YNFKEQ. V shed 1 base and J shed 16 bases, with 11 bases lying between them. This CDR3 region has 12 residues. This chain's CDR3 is CASSQVDRALHF. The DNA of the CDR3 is TGTGCCAGCAGCCAAGTGGACAGAGCGCTCCACTTT.